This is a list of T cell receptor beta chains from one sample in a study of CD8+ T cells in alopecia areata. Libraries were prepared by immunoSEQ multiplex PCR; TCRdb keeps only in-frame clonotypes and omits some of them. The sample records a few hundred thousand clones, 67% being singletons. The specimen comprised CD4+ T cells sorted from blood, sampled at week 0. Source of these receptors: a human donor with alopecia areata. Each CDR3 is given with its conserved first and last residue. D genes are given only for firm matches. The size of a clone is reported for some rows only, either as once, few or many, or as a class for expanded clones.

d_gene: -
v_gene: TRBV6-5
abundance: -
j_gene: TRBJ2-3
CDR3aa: CASSYRASTDTQYF
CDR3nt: TGTGCCAGCAGTTACAGAGCTAGCACAGATACGCAGTATTTT

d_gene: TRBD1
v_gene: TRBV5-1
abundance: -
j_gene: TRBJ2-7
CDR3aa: CASSSGQVVGEQYF
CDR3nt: TGCGCCAGCAGTTCGGGACAGGTGGTGGGCGAGCAGTACTTC

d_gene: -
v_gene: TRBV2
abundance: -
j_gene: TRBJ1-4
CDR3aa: CASSNPAEKLFF
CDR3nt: TGTGCCAGCTCCAACCCCGCCGAAAAACTGTTTTTT

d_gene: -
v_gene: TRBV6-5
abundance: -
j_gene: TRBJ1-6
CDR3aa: CASSYRRGGNSPLHF
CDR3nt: TGTGCCAGCAGTTACAGGAGGGGTGGTAATTCACCCCTCCACTTT

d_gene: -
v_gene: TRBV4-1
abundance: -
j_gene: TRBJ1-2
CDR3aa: CASSQDRQTNYGYTF
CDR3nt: TGCGCCAGCAGCCAAGATAGACAGACGAACTATGGCTACACCTTC

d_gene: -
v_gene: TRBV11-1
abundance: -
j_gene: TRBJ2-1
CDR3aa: CASSKDRSMQFF
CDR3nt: TGTGCCAGCAGCAAAGACAGGTCCATGCAGTTCTTC

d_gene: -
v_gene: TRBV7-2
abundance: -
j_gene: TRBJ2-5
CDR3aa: CASSSRARWETQYF
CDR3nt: TGTGCCAGCAGCTCTAGGGCCAGGTGGGAGACCCAGTACTTC

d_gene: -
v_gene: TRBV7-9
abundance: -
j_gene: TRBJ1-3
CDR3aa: CASSFESGNTIYF
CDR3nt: TGTGCCAGCAGCTTCGAGTCTGGAAACACCATATATTTT

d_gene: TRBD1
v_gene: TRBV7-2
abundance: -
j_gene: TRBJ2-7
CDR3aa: CASSYPRTGPYEQYF
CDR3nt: TGTGCCAGCAGTTACCCCCGGACAGGCCCCTACGAGCAGTACTTC

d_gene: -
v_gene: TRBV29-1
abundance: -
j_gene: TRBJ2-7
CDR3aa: CSVLPTGVYEQYF
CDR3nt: TGCAGCGTCCTACCGACAGGCGTCTACGAGCAGTACTTC

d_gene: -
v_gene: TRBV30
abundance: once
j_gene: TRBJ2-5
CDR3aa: CAWSVQGETQYF
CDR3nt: TGTGCCTGGAGTGTACAAGGAGAGACCCAGTACTTC

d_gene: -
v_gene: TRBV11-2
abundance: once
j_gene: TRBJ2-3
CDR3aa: CASRDPGTSTDTQYF
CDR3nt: TGTGCCAGCAGGGATCCCGGGACTAGCACAGATACGCAGTATTTT

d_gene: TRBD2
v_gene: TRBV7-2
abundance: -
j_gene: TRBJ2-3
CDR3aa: CASSLLAGGQTDTQYF
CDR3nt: TGTGCCAGCAGCCTTCTGGCGGGGGGGCAGACAGATACGCAGTATTTT

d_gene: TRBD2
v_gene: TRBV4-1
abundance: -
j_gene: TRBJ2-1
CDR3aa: CASSLRLAGGSDEQFF
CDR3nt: TGCGCCAGCAGCCTCCGTCTAGCGGGGGGGTCGGATGAGCAGTTCTTC

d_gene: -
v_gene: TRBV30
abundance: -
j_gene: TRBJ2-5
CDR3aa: CAWSGSDQETQYF
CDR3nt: TGTGCCTGGAGTGGTTCAGACCAAGAGACCCAGTACTTC

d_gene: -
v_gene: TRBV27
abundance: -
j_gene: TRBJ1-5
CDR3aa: CASSTGLYGRPQHF
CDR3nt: TGTGCCAGCAGTACGGGACTTTACGGAAGGCCCCAGCATTTT

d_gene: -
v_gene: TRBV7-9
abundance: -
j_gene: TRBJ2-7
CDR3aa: CASSFPPSVDEQYF
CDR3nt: TGTGCCAGCAGCTTCCCGCCCTCCGTGGACGAGCAGTACTTC

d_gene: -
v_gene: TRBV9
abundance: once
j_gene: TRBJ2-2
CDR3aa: CASSDGRITGELFF
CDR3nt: TGTGCCAGCAGCGACGGTAGGATAACCGGGGAGCTGTTTTTT

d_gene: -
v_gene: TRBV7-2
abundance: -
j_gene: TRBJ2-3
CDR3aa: CASSSPFDTQYF
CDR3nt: TGTGCCAGCAGCTCCCCTTTTGATACGCAGTATTTT

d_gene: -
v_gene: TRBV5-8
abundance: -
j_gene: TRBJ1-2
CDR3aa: CASGLGQGFGYGYTF
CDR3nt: TGTGCCAGCGGACTAGGGCAGGGCTTCGGGTATGGCTACACCTTC

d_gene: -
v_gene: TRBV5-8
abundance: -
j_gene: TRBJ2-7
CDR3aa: CASSLQVPYEQYF
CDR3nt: TGTGCCAGCAGCCTACAGGTCCCCTACGAGCAGTACTTC

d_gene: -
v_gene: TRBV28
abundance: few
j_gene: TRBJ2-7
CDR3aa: CASSDSTYEQYF
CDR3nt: TGTGCCAGCAGTGACTCTACCTACGAGCAGTACTTC

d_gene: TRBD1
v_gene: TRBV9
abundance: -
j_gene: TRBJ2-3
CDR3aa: CASSVETGRGTDTQYF
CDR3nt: TGTGCCAGCAGCGTAGAGACAGGGAGAGGGACAGATACGCAGTATTTT

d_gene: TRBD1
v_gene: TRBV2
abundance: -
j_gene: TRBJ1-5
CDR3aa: CASRGDSQPQHF
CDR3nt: TGTGCCAGCAGGGGGGACAGTCAGCCCCAGCATTTT

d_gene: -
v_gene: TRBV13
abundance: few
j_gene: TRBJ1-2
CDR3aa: CASSRVSRGYTF
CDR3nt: TGTGCCAGCAGCCGGGTTTCCCGCGGCTACACCTTC

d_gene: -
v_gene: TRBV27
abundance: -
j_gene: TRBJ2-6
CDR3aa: CASSQPKHGTPLSGANVLTF
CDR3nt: TGTGCCAGCAGTCAACCCAAGCACGGGACACCCCTCTCTGGGGCCAACGTCCTGACTTTC

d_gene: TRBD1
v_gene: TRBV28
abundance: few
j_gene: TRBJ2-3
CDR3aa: CASTLGQGEADTQYF
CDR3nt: TGTGCCAGCACCCTCGGACAGGGGGAGGCAGATACGCAGTATTTT

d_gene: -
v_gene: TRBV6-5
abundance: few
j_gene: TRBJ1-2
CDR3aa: CASRTKTGTYGYTF
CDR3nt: TGTGCCAGCAGGACCAAGACAGGAACCTATGGCTACACCTTC

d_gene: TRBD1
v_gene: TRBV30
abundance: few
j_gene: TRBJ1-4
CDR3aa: CASGQGTEKLFF
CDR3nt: TGTGCCTCGGGACAGGGGACGGAAAAACTGTTTTTT

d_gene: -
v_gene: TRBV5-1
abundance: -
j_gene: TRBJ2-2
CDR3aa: CASSVGSGARLNTGELFF
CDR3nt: TGCGCCAGCAGCGTGGGGTCCGGGGCCCGACTGAACACCGGGGAGCTGTTTTTT

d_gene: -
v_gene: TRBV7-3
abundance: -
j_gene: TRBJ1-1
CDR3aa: CASSPGRANTEAFF
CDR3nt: TGTGCCAGCAGCCCCGGGAGGGCGAACACTGAAGCTTTCTTT

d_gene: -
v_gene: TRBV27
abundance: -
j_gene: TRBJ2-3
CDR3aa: CASQWRGADTQYF
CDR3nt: TGTGCCAGCCAGTGGAGGGGCGCGGATACGCAGTATTTT

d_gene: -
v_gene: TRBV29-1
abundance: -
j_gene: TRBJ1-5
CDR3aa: CSVGEALGRNQPQHF
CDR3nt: TGCAGCGTGGGAGAGGCGCTTGGGCGCAATCAGCCCCAGCATTTT

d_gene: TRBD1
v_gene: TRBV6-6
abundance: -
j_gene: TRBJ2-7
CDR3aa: CASSYSTGREQYF
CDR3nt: TGTGCCAGCAGTTACTCGACAGGGAGAGAGCAGTACTTC

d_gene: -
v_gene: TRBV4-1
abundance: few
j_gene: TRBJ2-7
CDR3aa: CASSRNLNRDTTLSYEQYF
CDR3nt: TGCGCCAGCAGCCGGAACTTAAACCGGGACACTACCCTCTCCTACGAGCAGTACTTC

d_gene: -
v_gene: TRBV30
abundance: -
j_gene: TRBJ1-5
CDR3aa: CAWKSSGNQPQHF
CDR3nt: TGTGCCTGGAAGTCGTCTGGCAATCAGCCCCAGCATTTT

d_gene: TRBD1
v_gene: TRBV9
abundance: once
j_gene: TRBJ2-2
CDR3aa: CASSTAVGQETTGELFF
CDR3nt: TGTGCCAGCAGCACAGCAGTGGGACAGGAGACTACCGGGGAGCTGTTTTTT

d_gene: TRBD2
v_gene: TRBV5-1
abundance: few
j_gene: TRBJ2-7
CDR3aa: CASSRDYSYEQYF
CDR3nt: TGCGCCAGCAGCCGGGACTACTCCTACGAGCAGTACTTC

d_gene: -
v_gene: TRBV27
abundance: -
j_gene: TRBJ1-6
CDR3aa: CASSLSSKGRSYNSPLHF
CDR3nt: TGTGCCAGCAGTTTATCGTCAAAGGGTCGGTCCTATAATTCACCCCTCCACTTT

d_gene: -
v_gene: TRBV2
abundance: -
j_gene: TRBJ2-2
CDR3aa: CASQGRSSNTGELFF
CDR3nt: TGTGCCAGCCAGGGAAGGTCCTCGAACACCGGGGAGCTGTTTTTT

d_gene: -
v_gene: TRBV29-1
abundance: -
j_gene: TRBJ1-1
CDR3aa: CSVGTANTEAFF
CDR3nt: TGCAGCGTCGGGACCGCGAACACTGAAGCTTTCTTT

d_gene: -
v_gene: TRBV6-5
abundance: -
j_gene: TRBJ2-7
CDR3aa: CASSSQSGSAYF
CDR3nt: TGTGCCAGCAGTTCTCAGTCGGGTAGCGCGTACTTC

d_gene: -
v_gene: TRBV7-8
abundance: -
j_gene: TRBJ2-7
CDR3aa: CASSLGQTFSYEQYF
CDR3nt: TGTGCCAGCAGCTTAGGACAAACTTTCTCCTACGAGCAGTACTTC

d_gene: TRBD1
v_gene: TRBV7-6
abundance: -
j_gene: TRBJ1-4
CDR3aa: CASSLGQMGFIEKLFF
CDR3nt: TGTGCCAGCAGCTTGGGACAGATGGGGTTTATTGAAAAACTGTTTTTT

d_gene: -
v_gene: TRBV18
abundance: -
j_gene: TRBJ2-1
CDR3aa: CASSPEDYNEQFF
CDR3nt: TGTGCCAGCTCACCCGAGGACTACAATGAGCAGTTCTTC

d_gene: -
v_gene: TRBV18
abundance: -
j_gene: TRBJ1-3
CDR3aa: CASSPGHSGNTIYF
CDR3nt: TGTGCCAGCTCACCCGGACACTCTGGAAACACCATATATTTT

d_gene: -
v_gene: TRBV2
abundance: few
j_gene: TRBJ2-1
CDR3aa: CASSDYNEQFF
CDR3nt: TGTGCCAGCAGTGACTACAATGAGCAGTTCTTC